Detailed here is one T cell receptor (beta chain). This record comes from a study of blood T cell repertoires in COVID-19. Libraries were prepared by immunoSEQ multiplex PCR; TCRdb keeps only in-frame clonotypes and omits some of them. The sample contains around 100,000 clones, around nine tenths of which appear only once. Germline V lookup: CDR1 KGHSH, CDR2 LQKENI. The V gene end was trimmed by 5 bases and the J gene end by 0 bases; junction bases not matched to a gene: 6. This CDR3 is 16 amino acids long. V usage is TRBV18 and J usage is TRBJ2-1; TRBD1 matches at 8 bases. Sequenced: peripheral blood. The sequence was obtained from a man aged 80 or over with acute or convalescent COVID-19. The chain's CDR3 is CASSSNTGGSYNEQFF. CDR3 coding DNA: TGTGCCAGCTCAAGCAACACAGGGGGCTCCTACAATGAGCAGTTCTTC.